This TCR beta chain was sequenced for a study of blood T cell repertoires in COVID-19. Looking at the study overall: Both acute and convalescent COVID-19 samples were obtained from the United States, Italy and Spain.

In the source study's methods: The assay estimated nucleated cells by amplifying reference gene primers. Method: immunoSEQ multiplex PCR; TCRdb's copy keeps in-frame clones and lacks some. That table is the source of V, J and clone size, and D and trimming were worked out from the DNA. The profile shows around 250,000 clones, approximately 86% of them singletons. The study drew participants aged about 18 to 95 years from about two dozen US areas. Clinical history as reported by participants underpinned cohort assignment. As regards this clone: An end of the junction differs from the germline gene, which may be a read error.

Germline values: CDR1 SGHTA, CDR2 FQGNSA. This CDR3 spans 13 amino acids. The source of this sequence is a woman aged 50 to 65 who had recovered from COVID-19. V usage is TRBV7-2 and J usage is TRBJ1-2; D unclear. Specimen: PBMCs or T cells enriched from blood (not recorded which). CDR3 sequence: CASSLAGVDGYTF. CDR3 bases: TGTGCCAGCAGCCTAGCCGGGGTCGACGGCTACACCTTC.